This T cell receptor beta chain was retrieved from a study of blood T cells in healthy people across ages (dated by TCRdb to between 2014 and 2017). With respect to the entire study: Template switching captured roughly one uniquely barcoded TCR beta cDNA molecule per two T cells in model experiments. The study measured age-related changes in TCR beta repertoire diversity using deep sequencing normalized with unique cDNA molecular identifiers. Four age groups were formed from the donors: young (average roughly 15 years), middle-aged (approximately 40), aged (roughly 59) and long-lived (roughly 88). For two donors (one aged 18 to 29 and one aged 80 or older), the study analyzed two additional independent replicas of 1 million unique cDNA reads from the same blood draw. Findings and caveats that apply to the study as a whole: Since profiling was done on bulk unsorted PBMCs, naive and antigen-experienced compartments could not be conclusively compared. As age increased, observed TCR beta diversity per million T cells dropped in a roughly linear way, and a significant reduction was already evident by age about 40. Estimates of total diversity based on one million sequenced T cells were considered lower bounds and underestimates. The long-lived group showed more naive CD4+ T cells, fewer expanded clones and increased TCR diversity than the aged group, suggesting age selection. The CMV infection status of donors was not known, potentially confounding age-related changes in expanded clonotypes. The percentage of naive T cells measured by flow cytometry correlated strongly with observed TCR beta diversity.

Library prep was done by 5' RACE. Data came from an Illumina HiSeq 2500. A second PCR of roughly 7 to 11 cycles was performed with a sample-barcoded 5' primer and a J-beta primer mix. Each TCR beta cDNA molecule received a unique molecular identifier from a template-switch 5' adaptor carrying 12 random nucleotides. Each sample yielded at least 3 million CDR3-containing paired-end reads. First-strand cDNA synthesis was performed from all RNA using the Mint cDNA synthesis kit, with priming by a TRBC-specific oligonucleotide. Following uracil-DNA glycosylase treatment, all cDNA underwent a first 18-cycle PCR with the universal primers M1SS and BC2_uni_R. The study's own analysis went as follows. For normalization, 1 million high-quality reads, each with a distinct molecular identifier, were randomly selected from each sample. Instead of being binned into consensus sequences, reads that shared molecular identifiers were thrown out. MiTCR, with a Q25 quality threshold and the strictest error-elimination algorithm, was used for CDR3 identification, clonotype clustering and error correction. A nonparametric unseen species model using Euler transformation provided a lower-bound estimate of total TCR beta diversity. TCRdb handled the public reads itself, with Q25 trimming in fastp and clone calling in MiXCR, and kept productive beta chains. Merged by CDR3 protein, the rows form single entries marked with the most common genes and DNA. TCRdb assigned the V and J calls; the authors' analysis was not used. The sample table contains 900,000 to 950,000 distinct CDR3 sequences; only one count was recorded for just under 30% of them. The ten largest account for approximately 10% of the sample.

The CDR3, cysteine through phenylalanine, is 15 amino acids long. The CDR3 DNA has 45 bases and is translated from base 1. Points on this clonotype: Its antigen has not been determined. At one end the junction does not follow the germline gene, possibly because of a read error.

The roughly 37 donors, aged roughly 6 to 95 years, were systemically healthy Caucasian individuals from Russia. About 10 milliliters of peripheral blood were drawn from each donor into EDTA-treated Vacutainer tubes. Ficoll-Paque density-gradient centrifugation was used to isolate PBMCs, with at least 6.5 million per sample. Total RNA, at least 5.5 micrograms per sample, was extracted from PBMCs with Trizol reagent. The percentages of naive CD45RAhigh/CD27high T cells were determined by flow cytometry on a PBMC aliquot from every donor. This sample also appeared in a second study, on T cells of mothers and their children. According to the second study: Nine systemically healthy Caucasian individuals, comprising three mothers and their six children, were included as donors. cDNA synthesis used all of the extracted RNA, with 1.5 ug of RNA in each 15 ul reaction. In the second PCR, the M1S primer added sample barcodes and 2-4 random nucleotides. Each mother yielded over 9.5 million TCR beta CDR3 reads and each child 3 million or so reads. Thymic selection shapes the output of TCR recombination in a similar way in related and unrelated pairs, and inherited differences have a minor effect. Normalized repertoire overlap was always slightly but never significantly higher in related than unrelated mother-child pairs. No persistent microchimeric T cell clones were detected, at a sensitivity of roughly 93 clones per million clonotypes. To look for features that set related mother-child pairs apart from unrelated individuals, the researchers ran deep NGS to compare the TCR beta repertoires of mothers and children. The mean age was roughly 40 +/- 4 years for the mothers and around 11 +/- 4 years for the children. After adapter ligation with NEBNext reagents, the libraries were sequenced on Illumina HiSeq 2000 with 100+100 nt paired-end reads. To prevent cross-contamination, the mother and child libraries were prepared a month apart and were sequenced in separate runs. Each donor had between roughly 500,000 and 2,200,000 distinct TCR beta clonotypes identified. Naive TCR beta clonotypes were estimated from low-frequency clonotypes matched to each donor's FACS-determined naive share, without sorting.

This clonotype was sampled from a woman between 40 and 55 years old in good health. Recombination connected TRBV12-3 or TRBV12-4 to TRBJ2-5, with the D call perhaps TRBD1 or TRBD2, each one matching 5 bases. Sequenced input: blood. The nucleotide sequence reads as follows: TGTGCCGGCAGTTTCAGGGACCCGTACCAAGAGACCCAGTACTTC. It specifies CAGSFRDPYQETQYF.